This TCR beta chain was retrieved from a study of blood T cell repertoires in COVID-19. Across the whole study: Samples came from the United States, Italy and Spain, spanning acute and convalescent COVID-19.

The CDR3 is 16 amino acids. V trimming: 9 bases; J trimming: 0 bases; junction bases outside the gene matches: 8. Germline V CDR1 and CDR2: KGHDR, SFDVKD. TCRdb's copy holds only in-frame clones and misses some; the assay was immunoSEQ multiplex PCR. In the table there are 23,000 or so clones, approximately 94% of which are singletons. The sample comprised peripheral blood. The sequence derives from a woman between 50 and 59 years old with active COVID-19. The chain combines TRBV24-1 with TRBJ2-1; TRBD1 agrees at 9 bases. Written as DNA, the CDR3 is TGTGCCACCGCAAGGGACAGGGCGAGCTCCTACAATGAGCAGTTCTTC. This sequence encodes CATARDRASSYNEQFF.